The table lists the clone carrying this T cell receptor beta chain with a few counts. One entry per CDR3 protein results from TCRdb running MiXCR on the RACE reads. The sample shows 180,000 or so distinct CDR3 sequences, around 13% of them seen only once. These data originate in a study of human T cells and chemical hapten exposure. The germline CDR1 and CDR2 sequences are SGHAT and FQDESV (reference sequence). The CDR3 contains 15 residues. V was cut by 4 bases and J by 4 bases, with 14 bases left in between. Time point indicated: patch test 1, 2 weeks after DPC sensitization. Treatment noted: therapeutic diphenylcyclopropenone sensitization with weekly scalp DPC.

This specimen consisted of whole blood, obtained in connection with sensitization to the hapten diphenylcyclopropenone (DPC). The sequence came from a woman in her twenties or thirties with alopecia areata. Some clones in this sample may be carry-over from other donors' samples. The chain links TRBV11-1 to TRBJ2-1; a weak D match, TRBD1 (6 bases). Here the CDR3 DNA reads TGTGCCAGCAGCTATCTACAGGGAACGTACAATGAGCAGTTCTTC. Its translation: CASSYLQGTYNEQFF.